The 26 T cell receptor beta chains below all came from one sample that was sequenced in a study of T cell responses to AZD1222 COVID-19 vaccine. Measured with immunoSEQ multiplex PCR; TCRdb has only the in-frame clones, and not every one. The top ten clones hold 2.9% of a sample with about 99,000 clones, about 90% of them seen once. Source: peripheral blood, taken on day 0 of AZD1222 vaccination. The receptors derive from an adult in good health.

The chain is built from TRBV4-1 and TRBJ2-2; no reliable D call. Trimming stripped 0 bases from V and 7 bases from J, with 9 bases between. The germline CDR1 and CDR2 sequences are MGHRA and YSYEKL. CDR3 length equals 14 residues. The CDR3 nucleotides are TGCGCCAGCAGCCAAGATCGAGGAGACGGGGAGCTGTTTTTT. The encoded protein is CASSQDRGDGELFF.

The V and J genes are TRBV7-2 and TRBJ2-3, with TRBD2 identical over 10 bases. Per germline, CDR1 SGHTA and CDR2 FQGNSA. The V and J ends lost 5 bases and 0 bases, in that order; junction bases with no gene match: 8. The CDR3 extends over 17 amino acids. CDR3 amino acids: CASSRRTSGISTDTQYF. The CDR3 bases are TGTGCCAGCAGCAGACGGACTAGCGGAATTAGCACAGATACGCAGTATTTT.

This clone was detected once. The chain uses TRBV27 and TRBJ1-6, with 8 bases that match TRBD1. V gave up 7 bases and J gave up 8 bases; unmatched junction bases: 1. This CDR3 is built from 12 residues. Germline assignment: CDR1 MNHEY and CDR2 SMNVEV (reference sequence). The DNA for the CDR3 is TGTGCCAGCACGACAGGGGATTCACCCCTCCACTTT. This translates into CASTTGDSPLHF.

The table lists this clone with a count of one. The chain links TRBV3-1 (or the pseudogene TRBV3-2) to TRBJ1-1, with D hard to call. Germline V gene lookup returns CDR1 LGHDT and CDR2 YNNKEL (reference sequence). This CDR3 is 14 amino acids long. V gave up 1 base and J gave up 0 bases, with 6 bases separating them. The CDR3 nucleotides read TGTGCCAGCAGCCAAGCCCCACTGAACACTGAAGCTTTCTTT. Its translation: CASSQAPLNTEAFF.

V and J are TRBV6-6 and TRBJ1-2; D might be TRBD1 (6 bases). With 4 bases removed from V and 4 bases from J, the gap between germline ends came to 10 bases. Germline V gene sequence: CDR1 MNHNY, CDR2 SVGAGI (reference sequence). This CDR3 is built from 13 residues. The CDR3 region is CASSSTGTYGYTF. The DNA of the CDR3 is TGTGCCAGCAGTTCCACAGGGACCTATGGCTACACCTTC.

This rearrangement joins TRBV25-1 to TRBJ2-3; D remains ambiguous. The CDR3 runs 15 residues. V lost 2 bases and J 9 bases, leaving 18 bases between the germline ends. CDR1 is MGHDK and CDR2 is SYGVNS in the germline V gene. CDR3 residues: CASSEAPPRAFTQYF. Here the CDR3 DNA reads TGTGCCAGCAGTGAAGCCCCTCCCCGGGCTTTCACGCAGTATTTT.

This clone appeared a few times. V and J are TRBV6-6 and TRBJ1-1; a possible D gene is TRBD1 (5 bases). Per the germline V gene, CDR1 is MNHNY and CDR2 is SVGAGI (reference sequence). V was clipped by 1 base and J by 8 bases, with 11 bases between them. CDR3 size: 13 residues. CDR3 DNA: TGTGCCAGCAGTTACTTCCAGGGTGCAGAAGCTTTCTTT. It yields the protein CASSYFQGAEAFF.

The rearrangement uses TRBV4-2 and TRBJ2-5; 7 nucleotides match TRBD2. Trimming cost V 0 bases and J 5 bases; bases outside gene matches: 6. The CDR3 runs to 15 residues. The germline V gene has CDR1 LGHNA and CDR2 YNFKEQ. The chain's CDR3 is CASSQDGGLQETQYF. The CDR3, as DNA: TGTGCCAGCAGCCAAGATGGGGGACTACAGGAGACCCAGTACTTC.

The chain is built from TRBV6-1 and TRBJ1-5, with TRBD1 as a possible D gene (5 bases). The germline V and J ends were trimmed by 2 bases and 7 bases, with 15 bases remaining between them. Germline CDR1 and CDR2: MNHNS and SASEGT. This CDR3 has 15 amino acids. The CDR3 region is CASSETGQGRQPQHF. The CDR3 bases are TGTGCCAGCAGTGAAACGGGGCAGGGTAGACAGCCCCAGCATTTT.

This clone was observed a single time. The chain employs TRBV5-1 and TRBJ2-3; D may be TRBD2 (7 bases). Germline loops: CDR1 SGHRS, CDR2 YFSETQ. Trimming took 2 bases from V and 2 from J, leaving 27 bases between them. The CDR3 runs to 20 residues. The CDR3 sequence: CASSLEGGLAGQTPTDTQYF. The CDR3 region has the DNA TGCGCCAGCAGCTTAGAGGGGGGATTAGCGGGTCAAACACCCACAGATACGCAGTATTTT.

This chain joins TRBV7-9 and TRBJ1-6; D not certain. The CDR3 is 14 amino acids. Trimming stripped 1 base from V and 5 bases from J, with 6 bases between. Germline V gene data show CDR1 as SEHNR and CDR2 as FQNEAQ (reference sequence). CDR3 in DNA: TGTGCCAGCAGCTTAGGAGGGAATAATTCACCCCTCCACTTT. This gives the protein CASSLGGNNSPLHF.

The chain couples TRBV6-6 to TRBJ1-1; 8 positions agree with TRBD1. J was trimmed by 5 bases and V by 5 bases; bases with no gene match: 7. The CDR3 loop spans 14 amino acids. CDR1 is MNHNY, CDR2 SVGAGI, per germline (reference sequence). The CDR3 spells CASSIRTGPTEAFF. The CDR3 bases are TGTGCCAGCAGTATCCGGACAGGGCCGACTGAAGCTTTCTTT.

The chain couples TRBV6-5 to TRBJ1-1; no clear D. This CDR3 has 11 residues. Germline V gives CDR1 MNHEY, CDR2 SVGAGI. Trimming cost V 7 bases and J 4 bases, with 7 bases left between them. The CDR3 spells CASTRFTEAFF. The CDR3 DNA reads as TGTGCCAGCACCCGGTTCACTGAAGCTTTCTTT.

The chain recombines TRBV11-2 with TRBJ2-1, with D unclear. V was trimmed by 5 bases and J by 5 bases, leaving 7 bases between them. Germline CDR1 and CDR2: SGHAT and FQNNGV. This CDR3 comprises 12 residues. In DNA, the CDR3 is TGTGCCAGCAGCCCCCTCGACAATGAGCAGTTCTTC. It specifies CASSPLDNEQFF. Full variable domain (rest looked up from reference TRBV11-2 and TRBJ2-1): EAGVAQSPRYKIIEKRQSVAFWCNPISGHATLYWYQQILGQGPKLLIQFQNNGVVDDSQLPKDRFSAERLKGVDSTLKIQPAKLEDSAVYLCASSPLDNEQFFGPGTRLTVL.

This chain joins TRBV27 and TRBJ1-6; possibly TRBD1 for D (6 bases). Trimming took 8 bases from V and 10 from J, leaving 18 bases between them. CDR3 length: 14 residues. CDR1 MNHEY and CDR2 SMNVEV come from the germline V gene (reference sequence). The CDR3: CASRRDNIGSPLHF. DNA of the CDR3: TGTGCCAGCCGCCGGGACAATATTGGCTCACCCCTCCACTTT.

V and J are TRBV29-1 and TRBJ1-2, with TRBD1 as a possible D gene (6 bases). The V end was cut by 6 bases, the J end by 5 bases, with 10 bases between. The CDR3 has 11 residues. Germline-derived CDR1 and CDR2 are SQVTM and ANQGSEA. The CDR3 DNA sequence: TGCAGCGTGATTCAGGGGTATGGCTACACCTTC. This sequence encodes CSVIQGYGYTF.

This chain connects TRBV5-6 to TRBJ1-4; 7 nucleotides agree with TRBD1. From germline, CDR1 is SGHDT and CDR2 YYEEEE. V gave up 4 bases and J gave up 6 bases; unmatched junction bases: 9. This CDR3 is 15 amino acids long. Here the CDR3 DNA reads TGTGCCAGCAGCACCGACAGGGCGAGGGATGAAAAACTGTTTTTT. It codes for CASSTDRARDEKLFF.

The chain combines TRBV25-1 with TRBJ1-1, with D perhaps matching TRBD1 (5 bases). Germline V lookup: CDR1 MGHDK, CDR2 SYGVNS. The length of the CDR3 is 11 residues. V lost 6 bases, J lost 4 bases, and 6 bases lay in between. Written as DNA, the CDR3 is TGTGCCAGCAGCGACAGCACTGAAGCTTTCTTT. Its translation is CASSDSTEAFF.

The V and J genes are TRBV4-2 and TRBJ2-6; TRBD2 might be the D (5 bases). The CDR3 contains 15 residues. CDR1 LGHNA and CDR2 YNFKEQ come from the germline V gene. V lost 4 bases to trimming and J lost 1 base, with 8 bases between them. CDR3 bases: TGTGCCAGCAGCCCGAGGGATTCTGGGGCCAACGTCCTGACTTTC. It translates to CASSPRDSGANVLTF.

V and J are TRBV11-3 and TRBJ2-1; 11 positions agree with TRBD2. The V gene end was trimmed by 4 bases and the J gene end by 7 bases; junction bases not matched to a gene: 3. The CDR3 contains 14 residues. CDR1 and CDR2 from the germline V gene are SGHNT and YENEEA. CDR3 in DNA: TGTGCCAGCAGCTCTCTAGCGGGGGGAAATGAGCAGTTCTTC. It yields the protein CASSSLAGGNEQFF.

This sequence joins TRBV29-1 and TRBJ1-2; tentative D call: TRBD1 (5 bases). Between the trimmed V and J ends, which lost 3 bases and 8 bases, there was a span of 13 bases. The CDR3 sequence is 12 residues long. CDR1 SQVTM and CDR2 ANQGSEA come from the germline V gene. CDR3 protein: CSVDLGRRGYTF. Here the CDR3 DNA reads TGCAGCGTTGACTTGGGGCGAAGGGGCTACACCTTC.

This clone showed up just once. V and J are TRBV19 and TRBJ1-3, with D tentatively TRBD1 (5 bases). Looked up from germline, CDR1 is LNHDA and CDR2 is SQIVND (reference sequence). The CDR3 extends over 14 amino acids. Trimming pared 8 bases from V and 2 bases from J, leaving 13 bases between. As DNA, the CDR3 is TGTGCCAGTTCTGAGGGACTTCCTGGAAACACCATATATTTT. It is translated as CASSEGLPGNTIYF.

This chain joins TRBV6-6 and TRBJ1-1; no clear D gene. V lost 7 bases and J 11 bases, leaving 14 bases between the germline ends. The V gene's germline CDR1 is MNHNY and CDR2 SVGAGI (reference sequence). The CDR3 is 11 residues long. This CDR3 reads CASIGHEVAFF. As DNA, the CDR3 is TGTGCCAGCATTGGCCACGAAGTGGCTTTCTTT.

The V and J genes are TRBV19 and TRBJ1-4; 7 bases map to TRBD1. CDR1 and CDR2 (germline): LNHDA, SQIVND (reference sequence). The CDR3 sequence is 15 residues long. The ends lost 8 bases at V and 8 bases at J; junction bases unmatched: 14. CDR3 loop: CASSIKGQSWEKLFF. Here the CDR3 DNA reads TGTGCCAGTTCTATAAAGGGACAGAGTTGGGAAAAACTGTTTTTT.

J is TRBJ2-3 and V is TRBV29-1; D gene unclear. The CDR3 is 11 residues long. CDR1 SQVTM and CDR2 ANQGSEA come from the germline V gene. With 4 bases removed from V and 3 bases from J, the gap between germline ends came to 5 bases. CDR3 coding DNA: TGCAGCGTTGTCGGGACAGATACGCAGTATTTT. It translates to CSVVGTDTQYF.

DNA of the CDR3: TGTGCCAGCAGCTTGGGGGACAGCAGTAATGAAAAACTGTTTTTT. Residues: CASSLGDSSNEKLFF. This chain joins TRBV5-8 and TRBJ1-4; the match to TRBD1 covers 7 bases. Germline V lookup: CDR1 SGHTS, CDR2 YDEGEE. J lost 4 bases, V lost 0 bases, and 3 bases had no gene match. The CDR3 has 15 amino acids.